Described below is a single T cell receptor (beta chain) sequence and its context. The method was immunoSEQ multiplex PCR; TCRdb's version includes in-frame clones alone and lacks a portion of them. This sample has roughly 400,000 clones, with around nine tenths found just once. The sample comes from a study of blood T cell repertoires in COVID-19. This TCR was recovered from a woman between 18 and 29 years old who had been exposed to COVID-19. Sequencing input: PBMCs or T cells enriched from blood (not recorded which).

The CDR3 here is CASSDPNRVYEQYF. As DNA, the CDR3 is TGTGCCAGCAGTGATCCCAACAGGGTCTACGAGCAGTACTTC. This chain connects TRBV2 to TRBJ2-7; tentatively, D is TRBD1 (6 bases). The CDR3 runs to 14 residues. Deletions cut 3 bases from V and 3 bases from J, with 12 bases between. Germline V gene lookup returns CDR1 SNHLY and CDR2 FYNNEI.